This T cell receptor beta chain stems from a study of blood T cell repertoires in COVID-19. Background on the study: The United States, Italy and Spain were the sources of the acute and convalescent COVID-19 samples.

The study recruited people aged roughly 18 to 89 years across roughly 25 US areas. Two consecutive negative NP/OP PCR tests, clearance, or resolved symptoms defined Cohort 3 recovery. Trimming stripped 7 bases from V and 8 bases from J, with 14 bases between. This CDR3 contains 12 residues. CDR1 is ENHRY, CDR2 SYGVKD, per germline. Profiled with immunoSEQ multiplex PCR; TCRdb holds only in-frame clones, not every one. The sample yields fewer than 400,000 clones, approximately 88% seen once. This clone was seen a single time. Sequenced input: PBMCs or T cells enriched from blood (not recorded which). The V gene is TRBV10-3, the J gene TRBJ1-2; D perhaps matches TRBD1 (6 bases). The receptor was isolated from a man aged 25-45 years who had recovered from COVID-19. CDR3 region: CAITPDSLGYTF. As DNA, the CDR3 is TGTGCCATCACCCCGGACAGTTTGGGCTACACCTTC.